In this sample, the clone carrying this TCR beta chain turned up many times. Its specificity is unknown. The sample comes from a study of human T cells and chemical hapten exposure. About the research overall: Sensitization applied 2% DPC to 2 cm by 2 cm of upper inner arm skin.

Study-level points and caveats: TCRs at high frequency, those above 1 in 1000, did not change with DPC sensitization. Alopecia affected the donors, so their immune response may differ from healthy people's.

Germline CDR1 SGDLS, CDR2 YYNGEE. The CDR3 contains 13 residues. Trimming stripped 0 bases from V and 6 bases from J, with 9 bases between. As to time point: pre-sensitization, week 0. Treatment meaning: therapeutic diphenylcyclopropenone sensitization with weekly scalp DPC. Blood draws came before every patch-test application. TCRdb re-analysed the RACE reads in MiXCR, keeping a single row per CDR3 protein. The top ten clones hold 2% to 3% of a sample with 300,000 to 400,000 distinct CDR3 sequences, approximately 5.1% of them seen once. The sample in question was whole blood, obtained in connection with sensitization to the hapten diphenylcyclopropenone (DPC). This chain connects TRBV9 to TRBJ1-1; D is undetermined. This receptor was identified in a woman aged 45-60 years with alopecia areata. Some clones in this sample may be carry-over from other donors' samples. The CDR3 DNA is TGTGCCAGCAGCGTAGTCAGTGCGGCTGAAGCTTTCTTT. Amino acid sequence: CASSVVSAAEAFF.